A selection of T cell receptor beta chains follows, all from one sample in a study of identifying expanded T cells in peripheral blood. Assay used: immunoSEQ multiplex PCR; TCRdb lists only in-frame clones, some missing. This repertoire shows more than 65,000 clones, around nine tenths found once; its top ten account for 2.8%. Material for sequencing was blood. The receptors stem from a person aged 18 to 75 in good health. Both conserved end residues are part of each CDR3. A D gene is named only where the DNA matches it firmly. The size field is filled for only some rows; it gives once, few, many or a size class.

abundance,len,v_gene,j_gene,d_gene,CDR3aa,CDR3nt
.,15,TRBV6-5,TRBJ1-2,TRBD1,CASSYTGTGWDGYTF,TGTGCCAGCAGTTACACCGGGACAGGGTGGGATGGCTACACCTTC
.,14,TRBV2,TRBJ1-5,.,CASSDWGSNQPQHF,TGTGCCAGCAGTGATTGGGGCAGCAATCAGCCCCAGCATTTT
.,14,TRBV10-3,TRBJ2-7,.,CAIRDSPTAYEQYF,TGTGCCATCAGAGACAGTCCGACGGCCTACGAGCAGTACTTC
.,16,TRBV19,TRBJ2-6,.,CASSIGLGTGANVLTF,TGTGCCAGTAGTATAGGACTGGGAACTGGGGCCAACGTCCTGACTTTC
.,17,TRBV10-2,TRBJ2-2,.,CASTTQMGLPLSGELFF,TGCGCCAGCACTACTCAGATGGGATTGCCGTTGTCCGGGGAGCTGTTTTTT
few,17,TRBV27,TRBJ2-7,TRBD2,CASSLSVGTSGSGEQYF,TGTGCCAGCAGTCTATCGGTAGGGACTAGCGGGAGTGGCGAGCAGTACTTC
.,13,TRBV29-1,TRBJ2-5,.,CSVEEGGGETQYF,TGCAGCGTTGAAGAAGGTGGGGGAGAGACCCAGTACTTC
.,15,TRBV11-2,TRBJ2-5,.,CASSPRLPKGETQYF,TGTGCCAGCAGCCCAAGGTTACCAAAGGGAGAGACCCAGTACTTC
few,13,TRBV18,TRBJ2-1,TRBD1,CASSVDRDNEQFF,TGTGCCAGCTCAGTGGACAGGGACAATGAGCAGTTCTTC
.,13,TRBV6-5,TRBJ1-6,.,CASSYSTDSPLHF,TGTGCCAGCAGTTACTCCACGGATTCACCCCTCCACTTT
.,15,TRBV15,TRBJ1-5,.,CATSRVRDSNQPQHF,TGTGCCACCAGCAGAGTTAGGGATAGCAATCAGCCCCAGCATTTT
.,13,TRBV28,TRBJ2-2,.,CVSCYGHTGELFF,TGTGTCAGCTGTTATGGGCACACCGGGGAGCTGTTTTTT
once,13,TRBV7-2,TRBJ2-7,.,CASSLQRSYEQYF,TGTGCCAGCAGCCTCCAGCGGAGCTACGAGCAGTACTTC
.,18,TRBV9,TRBJ1-3,.,CASSVGGSAAASGNTIYF,TGTGCCAGCAGCGTAGGAGGGAGTGCGGCTGCCTCCGGAAACACCATATATTTT
.,14,TRBV18,TRBJ2-7,.,CASSPRTENYEQYF,TGTGCCAGCTCGCCGCGAACCGAGAACTACGAGCAGTACTTC
.,16,TRBV19,TRBJ2-2,TRBD2,CASRLAGGPRTGELFF,TGTGCCAGTAGGCTAGCGGGAGGGCCTCGCACCGGGGAGCTGTTTTTT